Below are 20 T cell receptor beta chains sequenced from a single sample in a study of post-analysis software for immune sequencing data. Study outcomes and limitations: Compared with controls, patients had more of about 5 TRBV segments, including TRBV5-6, TRBV5-1 and TRBV20-1.

Their specific antigens are unknown. Libraries were made from TCR beta cDNA, and they carried unique molecular identifiers. TCRdb reanalysed the PCR reads using MiXCR and keeps one entry per CDR3 protein. The sample consists of 500,000 to 600,000 distinct CDR3 sequences, about 40% of them appearing once. Sequences were obtained from blood. The origin of the receptors is a girl aged 5-17 years with multiple sclerosis.

V gene TRBV4-2 combines with J gene TRBJ1-5; D ambiguous. The CDR3 contains 15 residues. Germline values: CDR1 LGHNA, CDR2 YNFKEQ. The V and J ends lost 1 base and 0 bases respectively, with 7 bases between them. The CDR3 coding sequence is TGTGCCAGCAGCCAAGCCCTCTATAGCAATCAGCCCCAGCATTTT. The encoded protein is CASSQALYSNQPQHF.

The V call is TRBV6-2 or TRBV6-3, the J call TRBJ2-1, with 12 bases that match TRBD2. Germline CDR1 and CDR2: MNHEY and SVGEGT. This CDR3 spans 16 amino acids. Trimming removed 6 bases from V and 8 bases from J; junction bases left unmatched: 11. CDR3 in amino acids: CASRSARLAGEDEQFF. In nucleotides, the CDR3 is TGTGCCAGCAGGAGTGCCAGACTAGCGGGAGAGGATGAGCAGTTCTTC.

The chain uses TRBV7-2 and TRBJ1-1; 8 bases are a match to TRBD1. There are 15 residues in the CDR3. With V trimmed by 5 bases and J by 3 bases, 8 bases remained unmatched. Germline V gene data show CDR1 as SGHTA and CDR2 as FQGNSA. In nucleotides, the CDR3 is TGTGCCAGCAGCCCGTACAGGGGGGGCGACACTGAAGCTTTCTTT. Protein: CASSPYRGGDTEAFF.

The rearrangement links TRBV5-1 to TRBJ2-4, with a tentative D call TRBD2 (6 bases). The J call could be wrong; TRBJ2-7 is a better fit for the DNA end. CDR1 and CDR2 from the germline V gene are SGHRS and YFSETQ. This CDR3 is built from 15 residues. CDR3 sequence (DNA): TGCGCCAGCTCTATCCTGGGGCGGGGTTCCTACGAGCAGTACTTC. Amino acids: CASSILGRGSYEQYF.

The sample holds a few counts of this clonotype. Here the CDR3 reads CATDGETGELFF. The CDR3, as DNA: TGTGCCACCGACGGGGAGACCGGGGAGCTGTTTTTT. The chain is built from TRBV12-3 or TRBV12-4 and TRBJ2-2, with a tentative D call TRBD2 (5 bases). V lost 10 bases and J 5 bases, leaving 11 bases between the germline ends. CDR3 size: 12 residues.

This chain links TRBV5-1 with TRBJ1-1; no clear D. Between the trimmed V and J ends, which lost 1 base and 0 bases, there was a span of 10 bases. This CDR3 contains 15 residues. Germline V lookup: CDR1 SGHRS, CDR2 YFSETQ. The CDR3 spells CASSLNPNMNTEAFF. In nucleotides, the CDR3 is TGCGCCAGCAGCTTGAACCCCAACATGAACACTGAAGCTTTCTTT. Drawing the rest from reference TRBV5-1 and TRBJ1-1, the complete variable domain is KAGVTQTPRYLIKTRGQQVTLSCSPISGHRSVSWYQQTPGQGLQFLFEYFSETQRNKGNFPGRFSGRQFSNSRSEMNVSTLELGDSALYLCASSLNPNMNTEAFFGQGTRLTVV.

This clonotype has a handful of counts. A read error may account for a junction end that differs from germline. The chain has TRBV7-8 and TRBJ2-6; D might be TRBD1 or TRBD2, each matching 6 bases. In germline, CDR1 is SGHVS, CDR2 FQNEAQ. This CDR3 comprises 16 residues. CDR3 sequence: CASSSVIGTGANVPTF. The CDR3 DNA is TGTGCCAGCAGCTCGGTTATAGGGACGGGGGCCAACGTCCCGACTTTC.

In its sample, this clonotype was seen a few times. V and J are TRBV12-3 or TRBV12-4 and TRBJ1-2, with D possibly matching TRBD1 (6 bases). This CDR3 comprises 14 residues. V was trimmed by 4 bases and J by 4 bases, leaving 13 bases between them. The CDR3 DNA reads TGTGCCAGCAGTTCTCACAGCAGGGGCTATGGCTACACCTTC. Translating gives CASSSHSRGYGYTF.

The V gene is TRBV29-1, the J gene TRBJ2-1; the D call may be TRBD1 or TRBD2 (6 bases each). Trimming took off 0 bases at V and 1 base at J, with 16 bases between the two ends. CDR1 and CDR2 from the germline V gene are SQVTM and ANQGSEA. The CDR3 length is 17 residues. CDR3 sequence (DNA): TGCAGCGTTGAAGATCGGGGGCGTGGTGGGTCCTACAATGAGCAGTTCTTC. Its protein product is CSVEDRGRGGSYNEQFF.

This chain links TRBV12-3 or TRBV12-4 with TRBJ2-1, with a weak D call TRBD2 (5 bases). With 3 bases removed from V and 8 bases from J, the gap between germline ends came to 14 bases. This CDR3 comprises 14 residues. CDR3 DNA: TGTGCCAGCAGTTTCCTGGCTAGCTCCGATGAGCAGTTCTTC. It translates to CASSFLASSDEQFF.

The chain combines TRBV5-1 with TRBJ1-2; D not resolved. CDR1 SGHRS and CDR2 YFSETQ come from the germline V gene. CDR3 length equals 13 residues. Trimming removed 0 bases at V and 6 bases at J, with 9 bases between. The CDR3 bases are TGCGCCAGCAGCTTGGAACTGGGAGATGGCTACACCTTC. It codes for CASSLELGDGYTF.

This clonotype came up a few times. This rearrangement joins TRBV12-3 or TRBV12-4 to TRBJ2-7; D uncertain. The CDR3 length is 12 residues. V lost 4 bases and J 2 bases, leaving 6 bases between the germline ends. CDR3 loop: CASSSVTYEQYF. The CDR3 nucleotides read TGTGCCAGCAGTTCTGTAACCTACGAGCAGTACTTC.

V and J are TRBV10-1 and TRBJ2-1; 12 nucleotides line up with TRBD2. Trimming cost V 0 bases and J 9 bases; bases outside gene matches: 6. Germline loops: CDR1 WNHNN, CDR2 SYGVQD (reference sequence). CDR3 length equals 16 residues. The CDR3 bases are TGCGCCAGCAGTGAGTCGACTAGCGGGAGAAAGGTTGAGCAGTTCTTC. Residues: CASSESTSGRKVEQFF.

The V gene is TRBV12-3 or TRBV12-4, the J gene TRBJ1-6, with 9 bases matching TRBD1. After removal of 6 bases from V and 10 bases from J, the junction contained 4 bases not matched to a gene. The CDR3 has 13 amino acids. In nucleotides, the CDR3 is TGTGCCAGCAGAGGACAGGGGCGGTCACCCCTCCACTTT. Amino acid sequence: CASRGQGRSPLHF.

This clonotype was observed a few times. This chain links TRBV10-3 with TRBJ2-1; weak D call: TRBD1 (6 bases). Germline V gene lookup returns CDR1 ENHRY and CDR2 SYGVKD. V was clipped by 10 bases and J by 0 bases, with 19 bases between them. This CDR3 is 16 amino acids long. The CDR3 region has the DNA TGTGCCACCAGGGGACCGCGGCAGAGCTCCTACAATGAGCAGTTCTTC. Translating it yields CATRGPRQSSYNEQFF.

The gene calls are TRBV5-1 and TRBJ1-2, with D tentatively TRBD1 (5 bases). The V end was cut by 4 bases, the J end by 7 bases, with 17 bases between. CDR3 length equals 14 residues. Germline V gene lookup returns CDR1 SGHRS and CDR2 YFSETQ. The CDR3: CASSPNKGRSGYTF. The CDR3 region has the DNA TGCGCCAGCAGCCCTAATAAGGGGCGAAGTGGCTACACCTTC.

This chain uses TRBV20-1 with TRBJ1-2; 10 bases are shared with TRBD1. The CDR3 covers 16 residues. CDR1 and CDR2 (germline): DFQATT, SNEGSKA (reference sequence). V was pared by 4 bases and J by 1 base, with 9 bases of the junction left unmatched. The CDR3 nucleotides read TGCAGTGCTACTCCGGGACAGGGGCTCCTTAACTATGGCTACACCTTC. This translates into CSATPGQGLLNYGYTF.

This clonotype was counted once. This chain connects TRBV20-1 to TRBJ1-5; D remains unclear. The germline CDR1 and CDR2 sequences are DFQATT and SNEGSKA (reference sequence). V lost 3 bases, J lost 0 bases, and 12 bases lay in between. The CDR3 sequence is 15 residues long. The CDR3 loop reads CSASSTHYSNQPQHF. In DNA, the CDR3 is TGCAGTGCTAGTTCGACACACTATAGCAATCAGCCCCAGCATTTT.

The chain is built from TRBV6-6 and TRBJ2-5, with D tentatively TRBD1 (6 bases). Germline V gene lookup returns CDR1 MNHNY and CDR2 SVGAGI (reference sequence). This CDR3 comprises 15 residues. Deletions cut 5 bases from V and 2 bases from J, with 15 bases between. CDR3 bases: TGTGCCAGCAGTGTTCTTGGGGGCTTACAAGAGACCCAGTACTTC. The encoded protein is CASSVLGGLQETQYF.

The rearrangement uses TRBV7-8 and TRBJ2-5; 9 bases fit TRBD1. Trimming at V came to 6 bases and at J to 11 bases, leaving 13 bases not matched to a gene. The CDR3 has 14 residues. Germline V lookup: CDR1 SGHVS, CDR2 FQNEAQ. CDR3 nucleotide sequence: TGTGCCAGCAGTGATACAGGGGGCCCCGAGGAGCAGTACTTC. Amino acids: CASSDTGGPEEQYF.